These 26 T cell receptor beta chains were sequenced from one sample in a study of beta chain features in type 1 diabetes (dated by TCRdb to the late 2010s). Library creation used the immunoSEQ multiplex PCR assay. All of the isolated RNA was reverse transcribed with the High Capacity cDNA Reverse Transcription Kit, so expressed TCRB transcripts were sequenced. The table was pulled from immuneACCESS by TCRdb, which kept in-frame rearrangements only. Such tables lose some clones; where checked, under half of the loss comes from unresolved V genes, and the rest has no known cause. Here the sample has 900,000 or so clones; roughly 15% occur a single time. About 0.025% of the sample rests with the top ten. Sequenced material: naive CD4+ T cells from blood. Per the publication, the cell subset or site label means: true naive CD4+ T cells. Receptors originate from a woman between 18 and 29 years old in good health.

The chain uses TRBV9 and TRBJ2-7; 7 bases line up with TRBD2. The germline CDR1 and CDR2 sequences are SGDLS and YYNGEE. V gave up 3 bases and J gave up 4 bases; unmatched junction bases: 7. This CDR3 is built from 14 residues. The CDR3 region is CASSARDYIYEQYF. Here the CDR3 DNA reads TGTGCCAGCAGCGCCCGGGACTACATATACGAGCAGTACTTC.

The chain couples TRBV27 to TRBJ2-5; 7 bases agree with TRBD2. Germline CDR1 MNHEY, CDR2 SMNVEV (reference sequence). CDR3 length: 15 residues. After removal of 7 bases from V and 1 base from J, the junction contained 9 bases not matched to a gene. Here the CDR3 reads CASKRLAKPQETQYF. CDR3 sequence (DNA): TGTGCCAGCAAGAGACTAGCTAAACCCCAAGAGACCCAGTACTTC.

This chain uses TRBV7-2 with TRBJ2-3; a weak D match, TRBD1 (5 bases). The CDR3 is 15 residues long. In germline, CDR1 is SGHTA, CDR2 FQGNSA. V lost 2 bases and J 4 bases, leaving 13 bases between the germline ends. CDR3 sequence: CASSLLQGSSDTQYF. CDR3 nucleotide sequence: TGTGCCAGCAGCTTACTGCAGGGTAGTTCAGATACGCAGTATTTT. The full variable domain, with the rest looked up from reference TRBV7-2 and TRBJ2-3, is GAGVSQSPSNKVTEKGKDVELRCDPISGHTALYWYRQSLGQGLEFLIYFQGNSAPDKSGLPSDRFSAERTGGSVSTLTIQRTQQEDSAVYLCASSLLQGSSDTQYFGPGTRLTVL.

The table lists this clone with a few counts. Its ends do not fully match the called genes, so a read error is possible. The chain is built from TRBV28 and TRBJ1-2; D gene uncertain. The CDR3 is made up of 12 amino acids. Germline CDR1 and CDR2: MDHEN and SYDVKM. CDR3 residues: CASSLSGYGWAF. CDR3 DNA: TGTGCCAGCAGTTTATCTGGGTACGGGTGGGCCTTC.

This chain connects TRBV12-5 to TRBJ2-7; D gene unclear. Trimming took 2 bases from V and 1 from J, leaving 9 bases between them. CDR3 size: 14 residues. The germline gives CDR1 LGHNT, CDR2 FRNRAP. CDR3 nucleotide sequence: TGTGCTAGTGGTTTGTTAGGGTCTTCCTACGAGCAGTACTTC. Protein sequence: CASGLLGSSYEQYF.

The chain couples TRBV10-3 to TRBJ2-3; tentatively, D is TRBD1 or TRBD2 (7 bases each). The CDR3 has 17 amino acids. The germline V gene encodes CDR1 ENHRY and CDR2 SYGVKD. V was pared by 6 bases and J by 2 bases, with 21 bases between. DNA of the CDR3: TGTGCCATCAGGGCCGCGGGTCAGGGGGGGAACACAGATACGCAGTATTTT. Its protein is CAIRAAGQGGNTDTQYF.

This chain joins TRBV19 and TRBJ1-2; TRBD1 matches at 9 bases. The CDR3 extends over 15 amino acids. Germline loops: CDR1 LNHDA, CDR2 SQIVND (reference sequence). Trimming cost V 8 bases and J 8 bases; bases outside gene matches: 15. In DNA, the CDR3 is TGTGCCAGTCAGGACAGGGGCCGTTTGGATTTAGGCTACACCTTC. It codes for CASQDRGRLDLGYTF. The complete variable domain, with remaining parts taken from reference TRBV19 and TRBJ1-2, reads DGGITQSPKYLFRKEGQNVTLSCEQNLNHDAMYWYRQDPGQGLRLIYYSQIVNDFQKGDIAEGYSVSREKKESFPLTVTSAQKNPTAFYLCASQDRGRLDLGYTFGSGTRLTVV.

The chain joins TRBV7-8 to TRBJ2-2; 8 bases fit TRBD2. The trim removed 7 bases at V and 0 bases at J, leaving 10 bases unmatched. CDR1 and CDR2 (germline): SGHVS, FQNEAQ. The CDR3 totals 17 residues. CDR3 protein: CASNPRRLAPNTGELFF. The CDR3 DNA reads as TGTGCCAGCAACCCGAGGAGACTAGCGCCGAACACCGGGGAGCTGTTTTTT.

This sequence joins TRBV5-1 and TRBJ1-4; D is possibly TRBD1 (5 bases). The CDR3 has 14 amino acids. The V gene lost 4 bases and the J gene lost 6 bases, with 13 bases spanning the gap. In germline, CDR1 is SGHRS, CDR2 YFSETQ. The CDR3 protein is CASSQGPWDEKLFF. The CDR3 bases are TGCGCCAGCAGCCAGGGACCTTGGGATGAAAAACTGTTTTTT.

This clone has only a few counts. V and J are TRBV11-2 and TRBJ2-7, with TRBD2 as a possible D gene (5 bases). Germline V gene lookup returns CDR1 SGHAT and CDR2 FQNNGV. The CDR3 sequence is 15 residues long. Trimming removed 1 base at V and 3 bases at J, with 13 bases between. CDR3 loop: CASSLVREWGYEQYF. In DNA form, the CDR3 reads TGTGCCAGCAGCTTAGTACGGGAATGGGGCTACGAGCAGTACTTC.

The gene calls are TRBV7-6 and TRBJ2-7; 9 bases fit TRBD1. CDR1 SGHVS and CDR2 FNYEAQ come from the germline V gene. Unmatched junction bases numbered 6, after V lost 5 bases and J lost 4 bases. The CDR3 runs to 14 residues. As DNA, the CDR3 is TGTGCCAGCAGCCGACAGGGGGTGGGATACGAGCAGTACTTC. Its translation is CASSRQGVGYEQYF.

The J gene is TRBJ2-6, the V gene TRBV7-2; no definite D call. The ends were cut back, 1 base at V and 1 base at J, with 5 bases in the middle. From germline, CDR1 is SGHTA and CDR2 FQGNSA. The CDR3 sequence is 15 residues long. CDR3 amino acids: CASSLDLSGANVLTF. Here the CDR3 DNA reads TGTGCCAGCAGCTTAGATTTATCTGGGGCCAACGTCCTGACTTTC. The variable domain in full, completed from reference TRBV7-2 and TRBJ2-6, reads GAGVSQSPSNKVTEKGKDVELRCDPISGHTALYWYRQSLGQGLEFLIYFQGNSAPDKSGLPSDRFSAERTGGSVSTLTIQRTQQEDSAVYLCASSLDLSGANVLTFGAGSRLTVL.

This clone was seen a handful of times. The chain uses TRBV7-2 and TRBJ2-2; 8 nucleotides line up with TRBD2. The CDR3 extends over 16 amino acids. The germline CDR1 and CDR2 sequences are SGHTA and FQGNSA. V was pared by 3 bases and J by 0 bases, with 3 bases of the junction left unmatched. The CDR3 DNA is TGTGCCAGCAGCTTCTTAGCGGGGACGAACACCGGGGAGCTGTTTTTT. Residues: CASSFLAGTNTGELFF. The whole variable domain, remainder taken from reference TRBV7-2 and TRBJ2-2, is GAGVSQSPSNKVTEKGKDVELRCDPISGHTALYWYRQSLGQGLEFLIYFQGNSAPDKSGLPSDRFSAERTGGSVSTLTIQRTQQEDSAVYLCASSFLAGTNTGELFFGEGSRLTVL.

This clone appeared a few times. The chain combines TRBV7-9 with TRBJ2-1; 7 bases are a match to TRBD1. V lost 5 bases, J lost 8 bases, and 12 bases stayed unmatched. This CDR3 is 15 amino acids long. From germline, CDR1 is SEHNR and CDR2 FQNEAQ (reference sequence). This CDR3 is CASSTGQVRFDEQFF. The CDR3 nucleotides are TGTGCCAGCAGCACAGGACAGGTTAGGTTCGATGAGCAGTTCTTC.

CDR3 sequence reads: CASRIGTGAYEQYF. The CDR3 DNA reads TGCGCCAGCAGAATCGGGACAGGTGCTTACGAGCAGTACTTC. The chain links TRBV10-2 to TRBJ2-7, with TRBD1 matching over 8 bases. From germline, CDR1 is WSHSY and CDR2 SAAADI. The CDR3 loop spans 14 amino acids. Trimming removed 6 bases from V and 4 bases from J; junction bases left unmatched: 8.

Only a few counts were recorded for this clone. The chain carries TRBV7-9 and TRBJ1-2; D may be TRBD1 (6 bases). In germline, CDR1 is SEHNR, CDR2 FQNEAQ (reference sequence). The CDR3 has 15 amino acids. Trimming removed 6 bases at V and 2 bases at J, with 16 bases between. CDR3 in amino acids: CASRPKTGPNYGYTF. The CDR3 DNA follows: TGTGCCAGCAGGCCCAAGACAGGACCCAACTATGGCTACACCTTC.

This clone has just a few counts. This sequence joins TRBV6-5 and TRBJ2-5; weak D call: TRBD2 (5 bases). Germline V gene lookup returns CDR1 MNHEY and CDR2 SVGAGI. This CDR3 is built from 10 residues. V lost 10 bases and J lost 4, with 7 bases in between. The CDR3 loop is CAIGGETQYF. The CDR3 region has the DNA TGTGCCATCGGAGGAGAGACCCAGTACTTC.

This clone was seen a few times. The chain combines TRBV15 with TRBJ1-1; no definite D call. V was trimmed by 0 bases and J by 0 bases, leaving 2 bases between them. CDR3 length: 13 amino acids. Germline V lookup: CDR1 LNHNV, CDR2 YYDKDF (reference sequence). CDR3 bases: TGTGCCACCAGCAGAGATCTGAACACTGAAGCTTTCTTT. Translation gives CATSRDLNTEAFF.

V gene TRBV4-3 combines with J gene TRBJ2-7; 7 nucleotides line up with TRBD2. The CDR3 loop spans 17 amino acids. J gave up 2 bases and V 4 bases, and 14 bases lay outside the gene matches. Germline CDR1 LGHNA, CDR2 YSLEER. CDR3 nucleotide sequence: TGCGCCAGCAGCCCTGGTCGCATACTAGCGCGAACCTACGAGCAGTACTTC. This encodes CASSPGRILARTYEQYF.

The chain carries TRBV7-9 and TRBJ1-5; TRBD1 aligns across 7 bases. The length of the CDR3 is 19 residues. After removal of 0 bases from V and 2 bases from J, the junction contained 13 bases not matched to a gene. Germline V gene lookup returns CDR1 SEHNR and CDR2 FQNEAQ (reference sequence). DNA of the CDR3: TGTGCCAGCAGCTTAGCGACGTACGAGACAGGGTTTGGCAATCAGCCCCAGCATTTT. It encodes CASSLATYETGFGNQPQHF.

This chain links TRBV11-2 with TRBJ1-2; the D is unclear. The V gene lost 3 bases and the J gene lost 6 bases, with 14 bases spanning the gap. This CDR3 spans 14 amino acids. The germline CDR1 and CDR2 sequences are SGHAT and FQNNGV. CDR3: CASSFLSDGNGYTF. In DNA form, the CDR3 reads TGTGCCAGCAGCTTCCTCTCCGACGGCAATGGCTACACCTTC.

This clone occurred many times. V gene TRBV14 combines with J gene TRBJ1-3; TRBD1 is a possible D gene (5 bases). This CDR3 has 13 residues. Trimming stripped 4 bases from V and 4 bases from J, with 8 bases between. Germline CDR1 SGHDN, CDR2 FVKESK. CDR3 amino acids: CASSPGRGNTIYF. The CDR3, as DNA: TGTGCCAGCAGCCCGGGACGGGGAAACACCATATATTTT.

The chain employs TRBV11-3 and TRBJ2-7; D is ambiguous. Germline loops: CDR1 SGHNT, CDR2 YENEEA. V dropped 0 bases and J dropped 3 bases, with 6 bases sitting between them. The CDR3 totals 13 residues. CDR3 DNA sequence: TGTGCCAGCAGCTTAGACCGCGACTACGAGCAGTACTTC. Amino acid sequence: CASSLDRDYEQYF. Full variable domain (remainder filled in from reference TRBV11-3 and TRBJ2-7): EAGVVQSPRYKIIEKKQPVAFWCNPISGHNTLYWYLQNLGQGPELLIRYENEEAVDDSQLPKDRFSAERLKGVDSTLKIQPAELGDSAVYLCASSLDRDYEQYFGPGTRLTVT.

The rearrangement links TRBV6-1 to TRBJ1-1; 7 bases line up with TRBD1. Germline V gives CDR1 MNHNS, CDR2 SASEGT. The CDR3 spans 16 residues. The V segment lost 4 bases and the J segment 6 bases; nucleotides outside the gene matches: 14. The CDR3 DNA sequence: TGTGCCAGCAGTGGAAAGGGACAGTCTCTCGGCTCTGAAGCTTTCTTT. Its translation: CASSGKGQSLGSEAFF.

The V call is TRBV14, the J call TRBJ1-2, with D perhaps TRBD1 (6 bases). The V end was cut by 8 bases, the J end by 8 bases, with 15 bases between. Germline CDR1 SGHDN, CDR2 FVKESK. CDR3 length: 12 amino acids. The CDR3 loop is CASGKRGLGYTF. For the CDR3, the DNA is TGTGCCAGCGGGAAGAGGGGGTTAGGCTACACCTTC.

Only a few counts were recorded for this clone. The chain couples TRBV14 to TRBJ1-1; D not certain. The CDR3 spans 13 residues. V was pared by 4 bases and J by 0 bases, with 6 bases between. From germline, CDR1 is SGHDN and CDR2 FVKESK. Here the CDR3 reads CASSLWMNTEAFF. In DNA form, the CDR3 reads TGTGCCAGCAGCCTATGGATGAACACTGAAGCTTTCTTT.